Listed below are T cell receptor beta chains from one sample, sequenced in a study of human T cells and chemical hapten exposure. TCRdb independently ran MiXCR on the reads; one entry per CDR3 protein. The table records about 120,000 distinct CDR3 sequences, around 9% of them present only once. The sample was whole blood. The source is a human donor in good health. Some clones in this sample may be carry-over from other donors' samples. Each CDR3 is given with its conserved first and last residue. Each record gives: D gene, V gene, J gene, clone size, CDR3 DNA, CDR3 protein. A D gene is named only where the DNA matches it firmly. Rows may omit the clone size; those that give it use once, few, many or a size class.

D: NA
V: TRBV5-1
J: TRBJ1-1
size: few
DNA: TGCGCCAGCAGCTTGGATACGGGCCGACTGAACACTGAAGCTTTCTTT
CDR3: CASSLDTGRLNTEAFF

D: NA
V: TRBV11-2
J: TRBJ1-1
size: NA
DNA: TGTGCCAGCAGCGGCCGACAGGACACTGAAGCTTTCTTT
CDR3: CASSGRQDTEAFF

D: TRBD1
V: TRBV7-9
J: TRBJ2-4
size: few
DNA: TGTGCCAGCAGCTTAGGACAGGGGATAACCAAAAACATTCAGTACTTC
CDR3: CASSLGQGITKNIQYF

D: NA
V: TRBV12-3/TRBV12-4
J: TRBJ1-1
size: NA
DNA: TGTGCCAGCAGTTTAGCGCCGGGACAAATGAACACTGAAGCTTTCTTT
CDR3: CASSLAPGQMNTEAFF

D: TRBD1
V: TRBV6-6
J: TRBJ1-6
size: NA
DNA: TGTGCCACCGGGACAGGGGATTCACCCCTCCACTTT
CDR3: CATGTGDSPLHF

D: NA
V: TRBV3-1
J: TRBJ1-1
size: few
DNA: TGTGCCAGCAGCCCCCGACTAGTAGAGAACACTGAAGCTTTCTTT
CDR3: CASSPRLVENTEAFF

D: TRBD1
V: TRBV18
J: TRBJ1-3
size: many
DNA: TGTGCCAGCTCAACGACAGGGAGGGAAAACACCATATATTTT
CDR3: CASSTTGRENTIYF

D: NA
V: TRBV18
J: TRBJ2-7
size: few
DNA: TGTGCCAGCTCACCGCTTGAAGCGGTATACGAGCAGTACTTC
CDR3: CASSPLEAVYEQYF

D: TRBD1
V: TRBV29-1
J: TRBJ2-2
size: NA
DNA: TGCAGCGTCTCCGGGACAGTGCCCAGAGGAGCGAACACCGGGGAGCTGTTTTTT
CDR3: CSVSGTVPRGANTGELFF

D: NA
V: TRBV7-2
J: TRBJ2-5
size: few
DNA: TGTGCCAGCAGCTCTTCAGGGGTGCAAGAGACCCAGTACTTC
CDR3: CASSSSGVQETQYF

D: NA
V: TRBV6-5
J: TRBJ1-2
size: many
DNA: TGTGCCAGCAGTAACCCGGGACAAACAAGGATCCATGGCTACACCTTC
CDR3: CASSNPGQTRIHGYTF

D: NA
V: TRBV2
J: TRBJ1-2
size: many
DNA: TGTGCCAGCAGGGACGACACGGGGAATGGCTACACCTTC
CDR3: CASRDDTGNGYTF

D: TRBD2
V: TRBV27
J: TRBJ2-1
size: many
DNA: TGTGCCAGCAGTTTGGTTAGCGGGAGCATTGAGCAGTTCTTC
CDR3: CASSLVSGSIEQFF

D: TRBD1
V: TRBV7-9
J: TRBJ2-7
size: many
DNA: TGTGCCAGCAGCCCCCCCCAGACAGGGGGGATCGGGGAGCAGTACTTC
CDR3: CASSPPQTGGIGEQYF

D: NA
V: TRBV15
J: TRBJ1-5
size: NA
DNA: TGTGCCACCAGCAGGCCGACGCAGCCCCAGCATTTT
CDR3: CATSRPTQPQHF

D: TRBD2
V: TRBV12-5
J: TRBJ2-3
size: NA
DNA: TGTGCTAGTGGTTTTTCTAGCGGGAGTTCAGATACGCAGTATTTT
CDR3: CASGFSSGSSDTQYF

D: TRBD1
V: TRBV25-1
J: TRBJ2-2
size: few
DNA: TGTGCCAGCAGTGGGCGGGACAGGTTTGCCGGGGAGCTGTTTTTT
CDR3: CASSGRDRFAGELFF

D: TRBD1
V: TRBV12-3/TRBV12-4
J: TRBJ1-2
size: many
DNA: TGTGCCAGCAGTTTGGGACAGGTAGCTAACTATGGCTACACCTTC
CDR3: CASSLGQVANYGYTF

D: NA
V: TRBV5-1
J: TRBJ1-1
size: many
DNA: TGCGCCAGCAGCTTGGCCGCAGGGGACACTGAAGCTTTCTTT
CDR3: CASSLAAGDTEAFF

D: TRBD1
V: TRBV7-6
J: TRBJ1-1
size: many
DNA: TGTGCCAGCAGCTTAGGCGACAGGGGCCGGACTGAAGCTTTCTTT
CDR3: CASSLGDRGRTEAFF

D: NA
V: TRBV6-5
J: TRBJ2-3
size: few
DNA: TGTGCCAGCAAGAACCGGGACAACACAGATACGCAGTATTTT
CDR3: CASKNRDNTDTQYF

D: NA
V: TRBV11-2
J: TRBJ2-3
size: few
DNA: TGTGCCAGCAGCTTAGATAAGGCCACAGATACGCAGTATTTT
CDR3: CASSLDKATDTQYF

D: NA
V: TRBV14
J: TRBJ2-1
size: few
DNA: TGTGCCAGCAGCCAAGATTGGGGATATGGCAATGAGCAGTTCTTC
CDR3: CASSQDWGYGNEQFF

D: NA
V: TRBV19
J: TRBJ1-1
size: few
DNA: TGTGCCAGTAGTATAGCACGGGGGCTAAACACTGAAGCTTTCTTT
CDR3: CASSIARGLNTEAFF

D: NA
V: TRBV9
J: TRBJ2-5
size: many
DNA: TGTGCCAGCAGCGTCTTGCCCCGAGGGGAGACCCAGTACTTC
CDR3: CASSVLPRGETQYF

D: NA
V: TRBV19
J: TRBJ2-7
size: few
DNA: TGTGCCAGTAGTATATCGCCCTTAGGGGACTACGAGCAGTACTTC
CDR3: CASSISPLGDYEQYF

D: TRBD1
V: TRBV6-6
J: TRBJ2-1
size: few
DNA: TGTGCCAGCAGTTACTCAAGACAGGGGCCGAGCTCCTACAATGAGCAGTTCTTC
CDR3: CASSYSRQGPSSYNEQFF

D: NA
V: TRBV30
J: TRBJ1-2
size: many
DNA: TGTGCCTGGATCGGGGGCTACAACTATGGCTACACCTTC
CDR3: CAWIGGYNYGYTF

D: NA
V: TRBV12-3/TRBV12-4
J: TRBJ2-3
size: few
DNA: TGTGCCAGCAGTTTGTTGGGGGGAAGGGGCACAGATACGCAGTATTTT
CDR3: CASSLLGGRGTDTQYF

D: NA
V: TRBV6-5
J: TRBJ1-3
size: few
DNA: TGTGCCAGCAGTTACTCGGCCTCTGGAAACACCATATATTTT
CDR3: CASSYSASGNTIYF

D: NA
V: TRBV24-1
J: TRBJ2-1
size: few
DNA: TGTGCCACCAGTGATGGAGGGGTTAATGAGCAGTTCTTC
CDR3: CATSDGGVNEQFF

D: NA
V: TRBV9
J: TRBJ1-1
size: few
DNA: TGTGCCAGCAGCGTAGAGGGTACTGAAGCTTTCTTT
CDR3: CASSVEGTEAFF

D: TRBD1
V: TRBV5-6
J: TRBJ2-7
size: many
DNA: TGTGCCAGCAGCTTGGCGGGGTGGGGACAGCCCTACGAGCAGTACTTC
CDR3: CASSLAGWGQPYEQYF

D: TRBD2
V: TRBV29-1
J: TRBJ2-5
size: few
DNA: TGCAGCGCCTACCCACAGCGGGAGGCGTCTGAGACCCAGTACTTC
CDR3: CSAYPQREASETQYF

D: TRBD1
V: TRBV6-2/TRBV6-3
J: TRBJ2-7
size: few
DNA: TGTGCCAGCAGACACGATCCCGACAGGGGGCCCACCTACGAGCAGTACTTC
CDR3: CASRHDPDRGPTYEQYF

D: TRBD1
V: TRBV9
J: TRBJ1-1
size: NA
DNA: TGTGCCAGCAGCCCAGGACAGGGGGATGAAGCTTTCTTT
CDR3: CASSPGQGDEAFF

D: TRBD2
V: TRBV28
J: TRBJ2-7
size: few
DNA: TGTGCCAGCAGTCTGGACCCTAGCGGGGGCGGGGACGAGCAGTACTTC
CDR3: CASSLDPSGGGDEQYF

D: NA
V: TRBV12-3/TRBV12-4
J: TRBJ1-5
size: many
DNA: TGTGCCAGCAGTTTAGCGCTGGGGTTCGGACAGCCCCAGCATTTT
CDR3: CASSLALGFGQPQHF

D: NA
V: TRBV20-1
J: TRBJ1-1
size: many
DNA: TGCAGTGCTAGAGATCGGGAGGGGAACACTGAAGCTTTCTTT
CDR3: CSARDREGNTEAFF

D: NA
V: TRBV7-9
J: TRBJ2-1
size: NA
DNA: TGTGCCAGCAGTTACCTAGACCGCTCCTACAATGAGCAGTTCTTC
CDR3: CASSYLDRSYNEQFF

D: TRBD2
V: TRBV12-3/TRBV12-4
J: TRBJ2-1
size: NA
DNA: TGTGCCAGCGAGAGCGGGAGCTCCTACAATGAGCAGTTCTTC
CDR3: CASESGSSYNEQFF

D: NA
V: TRBV12-3/TRBV12-4
J: TRBJ1-1
size: few
DNA: TGTGCCAGCAGGGGGGGGTATAGGACCGAAGGAGCTTTCTTT
CDR3: CASRGGYRTEGAFF

D: NA
V: TRBV29-1
J: TRBJ1-2
size: NA
DNA: TGCAGCGCCGTGATCGGAGGTAACTATGGCTACACCTTC
CDR3: CSAVIGGNYGYTF

D: TRBD2
V: TRBV14
J: TRBJ2-3
size: NA
DNA: TGTGCCAGCAGCCAAGTAGCGGGAGTTAGCACAGATACGCAGTATTTT
CDR3: CASSQVAGVSTDTQYF

D: NA
V: TRBV29-1
J: TRBJ1-1
size: NA
DNA: TGCAGCGCCCAGTCCCGGGGCCCTCAGGGTGAAGCTTTCTTT
CDR3: CSAQSRGPQGEAFF

D: NA
V: TRBV6-2/TRBV6-3
J: TRBJ2-1
size: NA
DNA: TGTGCCAGCACACAAGGGATTTTGCGAGGCGAGCAGTTCTTC
CDR3: CASTQGILRGEQFF

D: NA
V: TRBV20-1
J: TRBJ2-5
size: many
DNA: TGCAGTGCTAGAGACCTCCCCTTCCAAGAGACCCAGTACTTC
CDR3: CSARDLPFQETQYF

D: TRBD2
V: TRBV29-1
J: TRBJ2-7
size: many
DNA: TGCAGCGCTAACCTAGCGGAACCCTACGAGCAGTACTTC
CDR3: CSANLAEPYEQYF

D: NA
V: TRBV12-5
J: TRBJ1-6
size: NA
DNA: TGTGCTAGTGGTTTTCTTACAGAGATCTCCTATAATTCACCCCTCCACTTT
CDR3: CASGFLTEISYNSPLHF

D: NA
V: TRBV29-1
J: TRBJ2-7
size: few
DNA: TGCAGCGTTGAAGATGCTCAGTCCTACGAGCAGTACTTC
CDR3: CSVEDAQSYEQYF

D: NA
V: TRBV7-9
J: TRBJ2-7
size: few
DNA: TGTGCCAGCAGCGCCGCCGGGCCCTGGGGCGAGCAGTACTTC
CDR3: CASSAAGPWGEQYF

D: TRBD2
V: TRBV10-3
J: TRBJ2-2
size: many
DNA: TGTGCCACCTCCGGGACTAGGAACACCGGGGAGCTGTTTTTT
CDR3: CATSGTRNTGELFF

D: NA
V: TRBV19
J: TRBJ1-5
size: many
DNA: TGTGCCAGTAGTATACAGGGGTCGGGAGTCAATCAGCCCCAGCATTTT
CDR3: CASSIQGSGVNQPQHF

D: NA
V: TRBV24-1
J: TRBJ2-3
size: many
DNA: TGTGCCACCAGTGAACGAGGGAGAGGGGGAGCAGATACGCAGTATTTT
CDR3: CATSERGRGGADTQYF

D: NA
V: TRBV5-1
J: TRBJ2-1
size: few
DNA: TGCGCCAGCAGCTTGGCACTAGCAGACTACAATGAGCAGTTCTTC
CDR3: CASSLALADYNEQFF

D: NA
V: TRBV7-9
J: TRBJ2-5
size: many
DNA: TGTGCCAGCAGCTTATCCCGGGCCCCTAAGATGGAGACCCAGTACTTC
CDR3: CASSLSRAPKMETQYF

D: TRBD2
V: TRBV4-2
J: TRBJ2-1
size: NA
DNA: TGTGCCAGCAGCCAAGTTTCTAGCGGGGGCCAGGGGTATGAGCAGTTCTTC
CDR3: CASSQVSSGGQGYEQFF

D: TRBD1
V: TRBV7-2
J: TRBJ2-5
size: few
DNA: TGTGCCAGCAGCAAACAGGGGTTCGAGAGTGAGACCCAGTACTTC
CDR3: CASSKQGFESETQYF